The 22 T cell receptor beta chains reported below all come from one sample, sequenced in a study of cytomegalovirus exposure and HLA in healthy donors. With 60 Vbeta and 13 Jbeta primers, the PCR was carried out. Libraries were prepared by immunoSEQ multiplex PCR; TCRdb keeps only in-frame clonotypes and omits some of them. The sample shows about 130,000 clones, more than 9% of them seen only once. The sample consisted of PBMCs. Every receptor here comes from a woman between 18 and 29 years old in good health and CMV-seropositive.

A few counts support this clone. This sequence joins TRBV27 and TRBJ1-2; TRBD1 is a possible D gene (6 bases). Looked up from germline, CDR1 is MNHEY and CDR2 is SMNVEV (reference sequence). CDR3 length equals 15 residues. Trimming shortened V by 5 bases and J by 5 bases, and 18 bases separated the two germline ends. CDR3 bases: TGTGCCAGCAGTCTTAGGGGGATAATCAATTATGGCTACACCTTC. It translates to CASSLRGIINYGYTF.

The chain employs TRBV27 and TRBJ2-2, with D perhaps TRBD2 (5 bases). The germline CDR1 and CDR2 sequences are MNHEY and SMNVEV (reference sequence). Between the trimmed V and J ends, which lost 5 bases and 8 bases, there was a span of 18 bases. CDR3 length equals 15 residues. The CDR3 spells CASSTRTSPAGELFF. The CDR3 nucleotides are TGTGCCAGCAGTACCCGGACTTCCCCAGCGGGGGAGCTGTTTTTT.

This clone came up a few times. The CDR3 sequence is CASSVGAAGWDNTEAFF. The CDR3 DNA follows: TGTGCCAGCAGCGTAGGGGCAGCGGGTTGGGACAACACTGAAGCTTTCTTT. The chain combines TRBV9 with TRBJ1-1; a possible D gene is TRBD1 (5 bases). Trimming stripped 0 bases from V and 2 bases from J, with 17 bases between. CDR1 is SGDLS and CDR2 is YYNGEE in the germline V gene. The CDR3 sequence is 17 residues long.

This clone appeared a few times. This chain connects TRBV5-1 to TRBJ1-3; possible D gene TRBD1, 5 bases. The V end lost 3 bases, the J end lost 0 bases, and 16 bases lay between the germline ends. This CDR3 is built from 17 residues. Germline CDR1 SGHRS, CDR2 YFSETQ. CDR3 residues: CASSSNTGGISGNTIYF. The CDR3 DNA follows: TGCGCCAGCAGCTCAAACACGGGGGGGATCTCTGGAAACACCATATATTTT.

The chain employs TRBV7-2 and TRBJ1-1; D not certain. V gave up 1 base and J gave up 1 base, with 10 bases separating them. The CDR3 sequence is 15 residues long. Germline CDR1 and CDR2: SGHTA and FQGNSA. The DNA for the CDR3 is TGTGCCAGCAGCTTAGTTGCTGGGCAGAACACTGAAGCTTTCTTT. This gives the protein CASSLVAGQNTEAFF.

This clone was seen a handful of times. The chain joins TRBV9 to TRBJ2-5; D gene uncertain. TRBJ2-7 explains the end of the DNA better; the J call may be wrong. The length of the CDR3 is 15 residues. The germline V gene has CDR1 SGDLS and CDR2 YYNGEE. Here the CDR3 reads CASSEDHSPSDEQYF. In DNA form, the CDR3 reads TGTGCCAGCAGCGAAGACCATAGCCCCTCAGACGAGCAGTACTTC.

The CDR3 here is CASSDRTTMNTEAFF. CDR3 nucleotides: TGTGCCAGCAGTGACAGGACTACTATGAACACTGAAGCTTTCTTT. The rearrangement uses TRBV2 and TRBJ1-1; D not certain. V lost 3 bases and J 0 bases, leaving 11 bases between the germline ends. The CDR3 covers 15 residues. Germline assignment: CDR1 SNHLY and CDR2 FYNNEI. The complete variable domain, with remaining parts taken from reference TRBV2 and TRBJ1-1, reads EPEVTQTPSHQVTQMGQEVILRCVPISNHLYFYWYRQILGQKVEFLVSFYNNEISEKSEIFDDQFSVERPDGSNFTLKIRSTKLEDSAMYFCASSDRTTMNTEAFFGQGTRLTVV.

This clone showed up just a few times. The gene calls are TRBV12-5 and TRBJ2-3, with TRBD1 matching over 9 bases. Unmatched junction bases numbered 11, after V lost 6 bases and J lost 4 bases. From germline, CDR1 is LGHNT and CDR2 FRNRAP. The CDR3 covers 16 residues. The CDR3 DNA reads TGTGCTAGTGGGTTCGGACAGGGGAAGGGGGCAGATACGCAGTATTTT. Translated, it gives CASGFGQGKGADTQYF.

This clone was detected a few times. The chain couples TRBV6-5 to TRBJ2-1; 7 nucleotides align to TRBD2. After removal of 6 bases from V and 9 bases from J, the junction contained 11 bases not matched to a gene. Germline CDR1 and CDR2: MNHEY and SVGAGI. The CDR3 spans 14 residues. CDR3 sequence (DNA): TGTGCCAGCAGGCGGGGTGGGGGGGTTGGTGAGCAGTTCTTC. Translated: CASRRGGGVGEQFF.

The V call is TRBV19, the J call TRBJ2-5, with TRBD2 as a possible D gene (5 bases). This CDR3 is built from 14 residues. V lost 2 bases and J 1 base, leaving 8 bases between the germline ends. Germline V gene sequence: CDR1 LNHDA, CDR2 SQIVND (reference sequence). CDR3 region: CASSISEGQETQYF. As DNA, the CDR3 is TGTGCCAGTAGTATATCCGAGGGCCAAGAGACCCAGTACTTC.

A few counts support this clone. The gene calls are TRBV6-1 and TRBJ1-2, with 7 bases lining up with TRBD1. The length of the CDR3 is 14 residues. CDR1 MNHNS and CDR2 SASEGT come from the germline V gene. V was clipped by 5 bases and J by 4 bases; unmatched bases: 7. CDR3 protein: CASSTTGTVYGYTF. The CDR3 nucleotides read TGTGCCAGCAGTACTACCGGGACAGTCTATGGCTACACCTTC.

The chain carries TRBV11-2 and TRBJ1-1; the match to TRBD1 covers 7 bases. Germline assignment: CDR1 SGHAT and CDR2 FQNNGV. Trimming took 5 bases from V and 12 from J; bases not matched to a gene: 12. The CDR3 spans 13 residues. As DNA, the CDR3 is TGTGCCAGCAGCCCCGGATACAGGGGTAAATCTTTCTTT. Translation gives CASSPGYRGKSFF. The full variable domain, with the rest looked up from reference TRBV11-2 and TRBJ1-1, is EAGVAQSPRYKIIEKRQSVAFWCNPISGHATLYWYQQILGQGPKLLIQFQNNGVVDDSQLPKDRFSAERLKGVDSTLKIQPAKLEDSAVYLCASSPGYRGKSFFGQGTRLTVV.

V and J are TRBV19 and TRBJ2-5; 7 bases are a match to TRBD2. Germline-derived CDR1 and CDR2 are LNHDA and SQIVND (reference sequence). The CDR3 totals 16 residues. V was clipped by 3 bases and J by 5 bases; unmatched bases: 12. The CDR3 coding sequence is TGTGCCAGTAGTATGGGCGGGAGTCGCCCACTGGAGACCCAGTACTTC. Translation: CASSMGGSRPLETQYF.

The chain combines TRBV29-1 with TRBJ1-2; D might be TRBD1 (6 bases). CDR1 is SQVTM and CDR2 is ANQGSEA in the germline V gene. Deletions cut 4 bases from V and 7 bases from J, with 13 bases between. The CDR3 covers 12 residues. CDR3 nucleotide sequence: TGCAGCGTTGGCGGACAGTTGAGTGGCTACACCTTC. Residues: CSVGGQLSGYTF.

This clone was found a few times. The chain employs TRBV5-1 and TRBJ1-5; D not certain. Germline V gene data show CDR1 as SGHRS and CDR2 as YFSETQ. The V and J ends lost 4 bases and 1 base respectively, with 9 bases between them. CDR3 length: 14 residues. CDR3 DNA sequence: TGCGCCAGCAGCCCGGAGGGCAGCAATCAGCCCCAGCATTTT. It specifies CASSPEGSNQPQHF.

V is TRBV4-1 and J is TRBJ1-6; TRBD1 matches 8 bases. Trimming removed 4 bases from V and 15 bases from J; junction bases left unmatched: 5. Germline loops: CDR1 MGHRA, CDR2 YSYEKL. CDR3 length: 12 amino acids. CDR3 protein: CASSLTGGYLHF. CDR3 nucleotide sequence: TGCGCCAGCAGCCTTACAGGGGGGTACCTCCACTTT.

This clone has just a few counts. The genes are TRBV14 and TRBJ2-7; TRBD2 matches 8 bases. Germline values: CDR1 SGHDN, CDR2 FVKESK. This CDR3 region has 17 residues. V dropped 2 bases and J dropped 3; count of bases not matched to a gene: 12. The CDR3 spells CASSQTGKGTSVYEQYF. CDR3 coding DNA: TGTGCCAGCAGCCAAACAGGGAAAGGGACTAGTGTCTACGAGCAGTACTTC.

This clone was counted only a few times. The chain combines TRBV29-1 with TRBJ2-2; TRBD2 matches 9 bases. The CDR3 runs to 15 residues. With V trimmed by 4 bases and J by 6 bases, 9 bases remained unmatched. The V gene's germline CDR1 is SQVTM and CDR2 ANQGSEA. The CDR3 DNA is TGCAGCGTTGGAAGGGTTAGCGGGAGTTCCGGGGAGCTGTTTTTT. This codes for CSVGRVSGSSGELFF.

Only a few counts were recorded for this clone. The CDR3 nucleotides are TGTGCCAGCAGCTTAGAGGGGGACACTGAAGCTTTCTTT. Protein: CASSLEGDTEAFF. V gene TRBV7-9 combines with J gene TRBJ1-1, with D perhaps matching TRBD1 (6 bases). V was trimmed by 1 base and J by 3 bases, leaving 6 bases between them. Germline loops: CDR1 SEHNR, CDR2 FQNEAQ (reference sequence). The CDR3 loop spans 13 amino acids.

This rearrangement joins TRBV29-1 to TRBJ1-5; the match to TRBD1 covers 7 bases. The V gene end was trimmed by 5 bases and the J gene end by 0 bases; junction bases not matched to a gene: 16. The germline CDR1 and CDR2 sequences are SQVTM and ANQGSEA. The CDR3 spans 18 residues. In nucleotides, the CDR3 is TGCAGCGTTTCCTTCTCGACAGGGTCCCTCTATAGCAATCAGCCCCAGCATTTT. It is translated as CSVSFSTGSLYSNQPQHF. Complete variable domain (other parts from reference TRBV29-1 and TRBJ1-5): SAVISQKPSRDICQRGTSLTIQCQVDSQVTMMFWYRQQPGQSLTLIATANQGSEATYESGFVIDKFPISRPNLTFSTLTVSNMSPEDSSIYLCSVSFSTGSLYSNQPQHFGDGTRLSIL.

This chain links TRBV5-4 with TRBJ2-3; TRBD2 matches at 8 bases. The ends lost 0 bases at V and 1 base at J; junction bases unmatched: 16. There are 20 residues in the CDR3. The germline V gene encodes CDR1 SGHNT and CDR2 YYREEE (reference sequence). The CDR3 DNA is TGTGCCAGCAGCTTGGTAGGGCGGGAGGATCGGTTTTTGGGCACAGATACGCAGTATTTT. As protein: CASSLVGREDRFLGTDTQYF.

This clone showed up just a few times. The V call is TRBV23-1, the J call TRBJ1-1, with 7 nucleotides matching TRBD1. TRBV23-1 is an ORF, and what it does is uncertain. The V gene end was trimmed by 2 bases and the J gene end by 3 bases; junction bases not matched to a gene: 9. The CDR3 has 16 residues. The CDR3 sequence: CASSQKDRAGDTEAFF. The CDR3 DNA sequence: TGCGCCAGCAGTCAAAAAGACAGGGCTGGAGACACTGAAGCTTTCTTT.